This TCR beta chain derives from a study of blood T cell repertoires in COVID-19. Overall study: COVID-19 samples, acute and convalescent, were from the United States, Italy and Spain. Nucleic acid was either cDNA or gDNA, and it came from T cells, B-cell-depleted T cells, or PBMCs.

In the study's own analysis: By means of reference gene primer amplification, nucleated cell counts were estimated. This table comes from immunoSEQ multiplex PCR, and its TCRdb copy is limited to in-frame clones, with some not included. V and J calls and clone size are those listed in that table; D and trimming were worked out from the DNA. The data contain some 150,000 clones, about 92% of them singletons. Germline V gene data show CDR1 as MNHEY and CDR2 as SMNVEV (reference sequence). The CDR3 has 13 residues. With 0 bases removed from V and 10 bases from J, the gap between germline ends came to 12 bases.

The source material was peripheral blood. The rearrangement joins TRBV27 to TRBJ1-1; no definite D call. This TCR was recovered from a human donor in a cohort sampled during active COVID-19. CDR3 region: CASSLSGPEGAFF. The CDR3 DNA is TGTGCCAGCAGTTTATCTGGCCCAGAGGGAGCTTTCTTT.